This T cell receptor beta chain was captured by sequencing in a study of blood T cell repertoires in COVID-19. Study-wide context: Donors in the United States, Italy and Spain gave samples during acute or convalescent COVID-19.

Germline values: CDR1 SGHKS, CDR2 YYEKEE (reference sequence). V was pared by 4 bases and J by 1 base, with 6 bases of the junction left unmatched. The CDR3 length is 16 residues. Libraries were prepared by immunoSEQ multiplex PCR; TCRdb keeps only in-frame clonotypes and omits some of them. The profile shows about 190,000 clones, about 81% of them singletons. This clonotype originated in a woman of 80 years or more with COVID-19, enrolled during active disease. V gene TRBV5-5 combines with J gene TRBJ1-5; TRBD1 agrees at 9 bases. The sequenced sample consisted of peripheral blood. The CDR3 loop is CASSLETGGSNQPQHF. CDR3 DNA sequence: TGTGCCAGCAGCCTAGAGACAGGGGGGAGCAATCAGCCCCAGCATTTT.